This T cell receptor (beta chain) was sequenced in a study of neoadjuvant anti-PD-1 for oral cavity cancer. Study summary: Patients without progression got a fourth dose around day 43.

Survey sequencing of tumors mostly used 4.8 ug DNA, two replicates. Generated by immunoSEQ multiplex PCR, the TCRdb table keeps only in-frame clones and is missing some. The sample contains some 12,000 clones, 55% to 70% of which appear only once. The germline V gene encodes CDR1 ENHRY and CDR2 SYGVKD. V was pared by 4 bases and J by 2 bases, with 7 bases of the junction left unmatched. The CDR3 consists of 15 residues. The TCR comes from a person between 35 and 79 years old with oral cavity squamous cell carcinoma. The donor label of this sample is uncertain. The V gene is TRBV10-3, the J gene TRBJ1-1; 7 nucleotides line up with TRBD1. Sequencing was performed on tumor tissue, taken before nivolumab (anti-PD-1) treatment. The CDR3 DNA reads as TGTGCCATCAGTGGGGGCCAGGGGGTTAACACTGAAGCTTTCTTT. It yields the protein CAISGGQGVNTEAFF.